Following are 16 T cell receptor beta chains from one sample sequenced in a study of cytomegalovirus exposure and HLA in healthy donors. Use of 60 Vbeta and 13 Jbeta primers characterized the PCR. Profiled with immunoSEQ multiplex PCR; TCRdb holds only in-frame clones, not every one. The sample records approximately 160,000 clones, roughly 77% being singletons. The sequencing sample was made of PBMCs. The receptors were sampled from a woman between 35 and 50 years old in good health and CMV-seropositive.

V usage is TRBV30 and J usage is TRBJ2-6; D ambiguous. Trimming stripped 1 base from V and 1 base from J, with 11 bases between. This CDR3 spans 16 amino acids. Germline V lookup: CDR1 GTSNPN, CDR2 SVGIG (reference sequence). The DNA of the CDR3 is TGTGCCTGGAGTGCCCCAGGAACTTCTGGGGCCAACGTCCTGACTTTC. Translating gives CAWSAPGTSGANVLTF.

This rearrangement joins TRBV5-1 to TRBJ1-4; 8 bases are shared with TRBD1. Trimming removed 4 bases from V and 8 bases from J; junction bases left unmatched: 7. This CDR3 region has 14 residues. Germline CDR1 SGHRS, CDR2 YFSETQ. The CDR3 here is CASSATGGEEKLFF. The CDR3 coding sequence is TGCGCCAGCAGCGCTACAGGGGGAGAAGAAAAACTGTTTTTT.

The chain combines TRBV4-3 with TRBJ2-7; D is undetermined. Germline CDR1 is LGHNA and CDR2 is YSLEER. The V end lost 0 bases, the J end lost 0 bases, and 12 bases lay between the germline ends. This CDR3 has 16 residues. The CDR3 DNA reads TGCGCCAGCAGCCAAGAACCAGGAACGAGCTCCTACGAGCAGTACTTC. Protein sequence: CASSQEPGTSSYEQYF.

CDR3 region: CASRGGGSYNEQFF. CDR3 nucleotide sequence: TGTGCCAGCAGAGGGGGCGGCTCCTACAATGAGCAGTTCTTC. This rearrangement joins TRBV6-6 to TRBJ2-1; TRBD1 matches 7 bases. Germline V gene lookup returns CDR1 MNHNY and CDR2 SVGAGI (reference sequence). V lost 6 bases and J lost 0; bases outside the gene matches: 2. There are 14 residues in the CDR3.

CDR3 loop: CAWRGQSNQPQHF. CDR3 nucleotides: TGTGCCTGGAGGGGACAGTCTAATCAGCCCCAGCATTTT. The chain employs TRBV30 and TRBJ1-5; TRBD1 matches at 7 bases. Per the germline V gene, CDR1 is GTSNPN and CDR2 is SVGIG (reference sequence). The junction had 3 bases not matched to a gene; V was cut back by 3 bases and J by 4 bases. This CDR3 contains 13 residues.

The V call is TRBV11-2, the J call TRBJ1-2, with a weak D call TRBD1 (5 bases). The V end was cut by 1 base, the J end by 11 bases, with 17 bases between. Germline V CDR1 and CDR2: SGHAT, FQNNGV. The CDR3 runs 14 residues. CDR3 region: CASSLVAGRGNYTF. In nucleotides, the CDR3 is TGTGCCAGCAGCTTAGTCGCGGGGCGGGGAAATTACACCTTC.

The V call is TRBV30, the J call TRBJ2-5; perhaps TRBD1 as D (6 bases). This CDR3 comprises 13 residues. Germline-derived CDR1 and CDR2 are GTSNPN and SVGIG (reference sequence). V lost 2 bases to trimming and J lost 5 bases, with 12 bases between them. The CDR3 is CAWSPRRGETQYF. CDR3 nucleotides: TGTGCCTGGAGTCCCCGTAGGGGGGAGACCCAGTACTTC.

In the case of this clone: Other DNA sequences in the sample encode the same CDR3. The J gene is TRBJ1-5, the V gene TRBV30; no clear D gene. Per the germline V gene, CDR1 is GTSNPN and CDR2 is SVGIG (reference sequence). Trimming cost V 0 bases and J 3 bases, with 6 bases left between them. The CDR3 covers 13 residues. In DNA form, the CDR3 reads TGTGCCTGGAGTGTACGGGACAATCAGCCCCAGCATTTT. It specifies CAWSVRDNQPQHF.

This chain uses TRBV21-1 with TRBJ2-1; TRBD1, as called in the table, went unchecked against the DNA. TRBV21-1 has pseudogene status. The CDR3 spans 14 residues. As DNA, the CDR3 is TGTGCCAGCAGCCTACGGACAGTTCACAATGAGCAGTTCTTC. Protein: CASSLRTVHNEQFF.

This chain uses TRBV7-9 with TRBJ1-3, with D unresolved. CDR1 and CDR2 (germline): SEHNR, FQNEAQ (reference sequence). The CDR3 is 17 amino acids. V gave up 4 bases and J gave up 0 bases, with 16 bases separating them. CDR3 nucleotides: TGTGCCAGCAGCTCCTTAGGTCTAGGTGGCTCTGGAAACACCATATATTTT. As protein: CASSSLGLGGSGNTIYF.

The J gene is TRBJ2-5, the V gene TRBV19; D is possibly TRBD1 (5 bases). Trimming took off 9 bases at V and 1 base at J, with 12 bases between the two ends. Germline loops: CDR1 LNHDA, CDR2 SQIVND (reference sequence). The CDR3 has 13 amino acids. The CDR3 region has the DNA TGTGCCAGCTCCGGACACCTCCAAGAGACCCAGTACTTC. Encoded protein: CASSGHLQETQYF.

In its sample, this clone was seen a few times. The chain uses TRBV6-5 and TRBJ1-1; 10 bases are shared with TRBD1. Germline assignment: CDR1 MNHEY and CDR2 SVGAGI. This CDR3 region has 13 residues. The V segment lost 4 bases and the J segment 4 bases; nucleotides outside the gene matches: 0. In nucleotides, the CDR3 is TGTGCCAGCAGTTGGACAGGGGGCACTGAAGCTTTCTTT. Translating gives CASSWTGGTEAFF.

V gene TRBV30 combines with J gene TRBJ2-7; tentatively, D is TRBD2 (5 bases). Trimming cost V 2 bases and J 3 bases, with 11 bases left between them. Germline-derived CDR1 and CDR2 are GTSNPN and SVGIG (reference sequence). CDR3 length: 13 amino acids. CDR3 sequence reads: CAWSTLALYEQYF. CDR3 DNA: TGTGCCTGGAGTACTCTAGCACTCTACGAGCAGTACTTC.

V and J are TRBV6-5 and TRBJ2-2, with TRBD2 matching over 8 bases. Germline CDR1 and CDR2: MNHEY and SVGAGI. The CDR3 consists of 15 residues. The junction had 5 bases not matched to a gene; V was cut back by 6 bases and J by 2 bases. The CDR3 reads CASRTGGANTGELFF. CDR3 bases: TGTGCCAGCAGGACCGGGGGGGCTAACACCGGGGAGCTGTTTTTT.

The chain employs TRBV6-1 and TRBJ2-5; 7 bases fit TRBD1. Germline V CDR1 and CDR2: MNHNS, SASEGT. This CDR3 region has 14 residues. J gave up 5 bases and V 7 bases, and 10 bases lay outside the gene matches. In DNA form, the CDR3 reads TGTGCCAGCACACCGACAGGGACATCGGAGACCCAGTACTTC. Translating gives CASTPTGTSETQYF.

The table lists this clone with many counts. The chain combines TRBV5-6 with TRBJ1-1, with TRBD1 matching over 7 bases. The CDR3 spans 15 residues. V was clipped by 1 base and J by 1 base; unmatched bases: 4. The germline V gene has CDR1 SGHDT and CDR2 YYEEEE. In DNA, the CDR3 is TGTGCCAGCAGCTTGTTGGGACAGACGAACACTGAAGCTTTCTTT. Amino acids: CASSLLGQTNTEAFF.